This T cell receptor beta chain emerged from a study of shared clonotypes between healthy human individuals. Overall study findings and caveats: Deeper or shallower sequencing was expected to change how clonotypes are shared among donors. The study found about 5% of naive CD4 clonotypes shared across several donors.

The germline V gene has CDR1 SEHNR and CDR2 FQNEAQ (reference sequence). The V gene lost 1 base and the J gene lost 0 bases, with 10 bases spanning the gap. This CDR3 contains 16 residues. Of note for this clone: Antigen unknown.

Data came from immunoSEQ multiplex PCR; TCRdb stores just in-frame clones and leaves some out. The sample contains 750,000 to 1,000,000 clones, approximately 92% of which appear only once. Terminally differentiated effector memory CD45RA+ cells were excluded by CCR7 positive selection of CD45RO-negative cells. The chain recombines TRBV7-9 with TRBJ2-1; TRBD1 or TRBD2 may be the D gene (6 bases each). This sequence was found in a man younger than 45 in good health. The sample taken for sequencing was naive CD8+ T cells sorted from blood. In nucleotides, the CDR3 is TGTGCCAGCAGCTTAGTCGGGGGCGGCTCCTACAATGAGCAGTTCTTC. It specifies CASSLVGGGSYNEQFF.